This T cell receptor beta chain comes out of a study of cytomegalovirus exposure and HLA in healthy donors. Study outcomes and limitations: Later analysis associated a missense DCLRE1C variant with TCR beta V- and J-gene trimming. Per a later analysis, roughly 17,000 TCR beta sequences showed association with HLA alleles at 0.05 false discovery rate. In an earlier analysis, productive rearrangement rates for most beta V segments clustered near 87% or 30%.

With 60 Vbeta and 13 Jbeta primers, the PCR was carried out. TCRdb's copy holds only in-frame clones and misses some; the assay was immunoSEQ multiplex PCR. The sample shows about 96,000 clones, 60% to 75% of them seen only once. Germline V lookup: CDR1 SGHAT, CDR2 FQNNGV. J lost 8 bases, V lost 4 bases, and 13 bases had no gene match. The CDR3 is 15 amino acids. Comment on this clone: The antigen is undetermined.

The sequenced sample consisted of PBMCs. The chain is built from TRBV11-2 and TRBJ2-7; the match to TRBD1 covers 8 bases. The sequence derives from a woman aged 70-85 years in good health and CMV-seropositive. The CDR3 sequence: CASSYSRGQRDQQYF. The CDR3 coding sequence is TGTGCCAGCAGCTATTCCAGGGGGCAGAGGGATCAGCAGTACTTC. Full variable domain (remainder filled in from reference TRBV11-2 and TRBJ2-7): EAGVAQSPRYKIIEKRQSVAFWCNPISGHATLYWYQQILGQGPKLLIQFQNNGVVDDSQLPKDRFSAERLKGVDSTLKIQPAKLEDSAVYLCASSYSRGQRDQQYFGPGTRLTVT.